Listed here are 14 T cell receptor beta chains from one sample, sequenced in a study of T cell changes during pregnancy in multiple sclerosis (dated by TCRdb to the late 2010s). Receptor amplification or capture employed the immunoSEQ multiplex PCR assay. TCRdb limited this immuneACCESS table to in-frame rearrangements with V and J called. A share of clones is missing; checked studies link under half to unresolved V genes, and the rest is unexplained. The sample includes over 40,000 clones, with about 93% observed a single time. About 0.28% of the sample comes from the top ten. The specimen comprised CD4+ T cells from peripheral blood mononuclear cells, sampled in the second trimester of pregnancy. These receptors originate from a female donor with multiple sclerosis, enrolled in a pregnancy study.

This clone occurred a few times. The rearrangement links TRBV5-1 to TRBJ2-7; 9 nucleotides line up with TRBD2. The V gene's germline CDR1 is SGHRS and CDR2 YFSETQ. The CDR3 consists of 14 residues. V dropped 7 bases and J dropped 0; count of bases not matched to a gene: 5. This chain's CDR3 is CASRGLASSYEQYF. CDR3 DNA sequence: TGCGCCAGCCGAGGACTAGCGAGCTCCTACGAGCAGTACTTC.

The table lists this clone with a few counts. The rearrangement uses TRBV7-8 and TRBJ1-5; D gene unclear. The CDR3 extends over 13 amino acids. The V and J ends lost 2 bases and 7 bases respectively, with 9 bases between them. Germline values: CDR1 SGHVS, CDR2 FQNEAQ. The CDR3 region has the DNA TGTGCCAGCAGCTTAAGCGAACGGCAGCCCCAGCATTTT. Its translation: CASSLSERQPQHF.

This clone appeared a single time. V usage is TRBV19 and J usage is TRBJ1-2; D is possibly TRBD1 (6 bases). The V gene lost 4 bases and the J gene lost 5 bases, with 8 bases spanning the gap. Germline CDR1 LNHDA, CDR2 SQIVND (reference sequence). This CDR3 contains 12 residues. The CDR3: CASSTTGYGYTF. CDR3 coding DNA: TGTGCCAGTAGTACTACAGGGTATGGCTACACCTTC.

This chain connects TRBV9 to TRBJ2-1, with D possibly matching TRBD2 (6 bases). Trimming took 0 bases from V and 6 from J, leaving 16 bases between them. CDR3 size: 16 residues. Germline CDR1 and CDR2: SGDLS and YYNGEE. This chain's CDR3 is CASSVEGGGSSNEQFF. In DNA, the CDR3 is TGTGCCAGCAGCGTAGAAGGTGGGGGGAGCAGCAATGAGCAGTTCTTC.

The chain joins TRBV6-5 to TRBJ1-1; no clear D gene. The CDR3 is 14 amino acids. The germline CDR1 and CDR2 sequences are MNHEY and SVGAGI. The ends were cut back, 4 bases at V and 0 bases at J, with 9 bases in the middle. CDR3 sequence reads: CASSSAGMNTEAFF. For the CDR3, the DNA is TGTGCCAGCAGTTCAGCGGGGATGAACACTGAAGCTTTCTTT.

The chain combines TRBV4-2 with TRBJ1-5; no firm D call. This CDR3 has 13 residues. Trimming cost V 6 bases and J 4 bases, with 10 bases left between them. Germline CDR1 reads LGHNA; CDR2 reads YNFKEQ. This CDR3 reads CASSRGLNQPQHF. The CDR3 DNA reads TGTGCCAGCAGTCGCGGACTTAATCAGCCCCAGCATTTT.

The chain links TRBV4-1 to TRBJ2-6; weak D call: TRBD1 (6 bases). Germline V gene data show CDR1 as MGHRA and CDR2 as YSYEKL. Trimming pared 2 bases from V and 0 bases from J, leaving 17 bases between. The CDR3 consists of 19 residues. Here the CDR3 DNA reads TGCGCCAGCAGCCAACCATACTACACGACAGGCTCTGGGGCCAACGTCCTGACTTTC. Its protein is CASSQPYYTTGSGANVLTF.

The chain links TRBV6-6 to TRBJ2-1; weak D call: TRBD1 (5 bases). The CDR3 loop spans 13 amino acids. The germline V gene encodes CDR1 MNHNY and CDR2 SVGAGI (reference sequence). The V end lost 11 bases, the J end lost 2 bases, and 13 bases lay between the germline ends. CDR3 nucleotides: TGTGCCGGACACGCGGAGACCTACAATGAGCAGTTCTTC. Its translation is CAGHAETYNEQFF.

The J gene is TRBJ1-2, the V gene TRBV12-5, with 8 bases aligning to TRBD1. The CDR3 consists of 16 residues. The V and J ends lost 2 bases and 6 bases, in that order; junction bases with no gene match: 11. The germline V gene has CDR1 LGHNT and CDR2 FRNRAP. CDR3 in amino acids: CASGLPRGTGSDGYTF. CDR3 bases: TGTGCTAGTGGTTTGCCCCGCGGGACAGGATCCGATGGCTACACCTTC.

The genes are TRBV5-4 and TRBJ1-5; D perhaps matches TRBD1 (5 bases). CDR3 size: 13 residues. Trimming cost V 0 bases and J 9 bases, with 10 bases left between them. Looked up from germline, CDR1 is SGHNT and CDR2 is YYREEE (reference sequence). The CDR3: CASSLEGLAPQHF. The CDR3 nucleotides are TGTGCCAGCAGCTTGGAGGGGCTGGCGCCCCAGCATTTT.

The chain links TRBV2 to TRBJ1-2; D is unclear. Looked up from germline, CDR1 is SNHLY and CDR2 is FYNNEI. V lost 4 bases and J lost 5, with 17 bases in between. The CDR3 length is 15 residues. CDR3 nucleotide sequence: TGTGCCAGCAGTGGGGGAGGACCTACTAGGTATGGCTACACCTTC. This encodes CASSGGGPTRYGYTF.

The rearrangement uses TRBV5-1 and TRBJ1-4; maybe TRBD1 (6 bases). V lost 2 bases, J lost 4 bases, and 12 bases lay in between. This CDR3 region has 15 residues. CDR1 is SGHRS and CDR2 is YFSETQ in the germline V gene. CDR3 DNA: TGCGCCAGCAGCTTCGGACAGTCGGGTAATGAAAAACTGTTTTTT. Protein product: CASSFGQSGNEKLFF.

This sequence joins TRBV7-9 and TRBJ1-1, with D unresolved. Between the trimmed V and J ends, which lost 7 bases and 1 base, there was a span of 13 bases. Germline-derived CDR1 and CDR2 are SEHNR and FQNEAQ (reference sequence). This CDR3 is built from 14 residues. The CDR3 nucleotides are TGTGCCAGCATCCTGATGGGAGGGAACACTGAAGCTTTCTTT. Amino acids: CASILMGGNTEAFF.

The chain carries TRBV4-1 and TRBJ1-2, with a possible D match to TRBD1 (6 bases). This CDR3 is 16 amino acids long. Germline-derived CDR1 and CDR2 are MGHRA and YSYEKL. V lost 1 base and J lost 1, with 13 bases in between. The CDR3 protein is CASSQGGGRGNYGYTF. CDR3 nucleotides: TGCGCCAGCAGCCAAGGGGGTGGCAGGGGTAACTATGGCTACACCTTC.